Included here is one TCR beta chain sequence, with context. The data are from a study of blood T cell repertoires in COVID-19. Overall study: The United States, Italy and Spain were the sources of the acute and convalescent COVID-19 samples. In each case, the material was cDNA or gDNA derived from T cells, B-cell-depleted T cells, or PBMCs.

In the original processing: Using reference gene primer amplification, nucleated cell counts were estimated. Repertoires were generated with immunoSEQ multiplex PCR, while TCRdb's copy carries only in-frame clones and drops some. Clone size and V and J calls were adopted from that table, with D and trimming inferred from the DNA. In the table there are some 340,000 clones, over 70% of which are singletons. The CDR3 has 11 residues. The V end lost 2 bases, the J end lost 3 bases, and 2 bases lay between the germline ends. This receptor was obtained from a man aged 25-45 years with active or convalescent COVID-19. Sequencing was performed on peripheral blood. The chain employs TRBV12-3 or TRBV12-4 and TRBJ2-7, with unresolved D. The CDR3 reads CASSLYYEQYF. CDR3 sequence (DNA): TGTGCCAGCAGTTTATACTACGAGCAGTACTTC.